This TCR beta chain was profiled in a study of T cells in Graves' hyperthyroidism and ophthalmopathy. There are 15 residues in the CDR3. CDR1 and CDR2 from the germline V gene are KGHSH and LQKENI. Trimming left V 2 bases short and J 5 bases short, with 13 bases between. Hyperthyroidism, newly diagnosed and lasting under 2 months, affected patients aged 18 to 65. What was amplified from RNA transcripts were TCR beta CDR3 regions. Primed by the HTBI set, a first-round RT-PCR was run on the TCR CDR3. One entry per CDR3 protein, called by TCRdb with MiXCR from the multiplex PCR reads. This sample yields about 290,000 distinct CDR3 sequences, of which roughly 15% are seen a single time; roughly 7.9% belongs to the top ten. This clonotype was seen ten or more times.

Source material: blood. The chain carries TRBV18 and TRBJ2-1; TRBD2 might be the D (6 bases). This clonotype originated in a woman aged 40 to 49 with Graves' hyperthyroidism. CDR3 bases: TGTGCCAGCTCACCAGTCGGGAGTACGAACAATGAGCAGTTCTTC. Its protein is CASSPVGSTNNEQFF.